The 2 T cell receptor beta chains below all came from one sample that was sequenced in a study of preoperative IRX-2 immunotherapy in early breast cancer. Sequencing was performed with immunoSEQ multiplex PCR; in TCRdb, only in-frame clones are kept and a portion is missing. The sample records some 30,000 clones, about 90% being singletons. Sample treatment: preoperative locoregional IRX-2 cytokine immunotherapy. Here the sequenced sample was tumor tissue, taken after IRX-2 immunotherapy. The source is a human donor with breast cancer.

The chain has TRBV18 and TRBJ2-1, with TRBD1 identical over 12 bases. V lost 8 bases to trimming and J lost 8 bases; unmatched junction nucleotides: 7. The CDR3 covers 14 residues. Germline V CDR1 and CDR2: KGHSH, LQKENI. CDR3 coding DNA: TGTGCCAGCACCCGGGACAGGGGGCACGATGAGCAGTTCTTC. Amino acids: CASTRDRGHDEQFF.

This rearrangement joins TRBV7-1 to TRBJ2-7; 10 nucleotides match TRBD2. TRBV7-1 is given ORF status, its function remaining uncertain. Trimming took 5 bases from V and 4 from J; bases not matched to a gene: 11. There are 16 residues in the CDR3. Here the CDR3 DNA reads TGTGCCAGCAGCCCCCAAGCTAGCGGGGGCTTTTACGAGCAGTACGTC. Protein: CASSPQASGGFYEQYV.